One T cell receptor (beta chain) is described in this entry. Its cognate antigen is unknown. The treatment is: oral pan-JAK inhibitor, 5-10 mg twice daily. As part of sample collection, lesional scalp punch biopsies and peripheral blood were taken from alopecia areata patients. The CDR3 consists of 15 residues. Germline CDR1 is SGHNT and CDR2 is YYREEE (reference sequence). Deletions cut 2 bases from V and 0 bases from J, with 11 bases between. Sequencing used cDNA as its template, made by extracting RNA and reverse transcribing it. The protocol was immunoSEQ multiplex PCR, while the TCRdb copy is restricted to in-frame clones and leaves out a portion. The sample shows 150,000 to 200,000 clones, less than 70% of them seen only once. The data are from a study of CD8+ T cells in alopecia areata. Findings and limits, study-wide: Scalp sample data also include resident alphabeta T cells from normal skin.

The sequence derives from a human donor with alopecia areata. This sample comprised CD4+ T cells sorted from blood, obtained at week 4, from a patient treated with tofacitinib. The chain combines TRBV5-4 with TRBJ1-1; a weak D match, TRBD1 (5 bases). CDR3 sequence reads: CASSFAGTMNTEAFF. Here the CDR3 DNA reads TGTGCCAGCAGCTTTGCCGGGACCATGAACACTGAAGCTTTCTTT.